These 22 T cell receptor beta chains were all obtained from the same sample, sequenced in a study of T cell responses to AZD1222 COVID-19 vaccine. Generated by immunoSEQ multiplex PCR, the TCRdb table keeps only in-frame clones and is missing some. The top ten hold 1.8% of the sample, which has some 150,000 clones, 90% seen once. The specimen comprised peripheral blood, sampled on day 0 of AZD1222 vaccination. Receptors were obtained from an adult in good health.

The chain links TRBV6-2 or TRBV6-3 to TRBJ1-1, with TRBD1 identical over 10 bases. This CDR3 contains 15 residues. Germline V gene lookup returns CDR1 MNHEY and CDR2 SVGEGT. With 5 bases clipped from V and 5 bases from J, the junction kept 8 bases outside the gene matches. The CDR3 here is CASSGRQGARTEAFF. In nucleotides, the CDR3 is TGTGCCAGCAGTGGAAGACAGGGGGCGAGGACTGAAGCTTTCTTT.

The V call is TRBV5-1, the J call TRBJ2-7, with D possibly being TRBD2 (6 bases). The germline V and J ends were trimmed by 4 bases and 0 bases, with 11 bases remaining between them. There are 14 residues in the CDR3. Looked up from germline, CDR1 is SGHRS and CDR2 is YFSETQ. CDR3 nucleotides: TGCGCCAGCAGCCCTGGGACTTTCTCCTACGAGCAGTACTTC. This sequence encodes CASSPGTFSYEQYF.

This rearrangement joins TRBV7-3 to TRBJ1-1; 8 bases are shared with TRBD1. Per germline, CDR1 SGHTA and CDR2 FQGTGA. The length of the CDR3 is 14 residues. Trimming took 4 bases from V and 3 from J; bases not matched to a gene: 4. The CDR3 DNA reads TGTGCCAGCAGCTCTCAGGGGGCGGACACTGAAGCTTTCTTT. It encodes CASSSQGADTEAFF.

This chain links TRBV2 with TRBJ2-1; a weak D match, TRBD1 (5 bases). Trimming removed 2 bases at V and 4 bases at J, with 9 bases between. CDR1 and CDR2 (germline): SNHLY, FYNNEI. This CDR3 is built from 14 residues. CDR3 bases: TGTGCCAGCAGTGAACGCAGGGCTTACAATGAGCAGTTCTTC. The encoded protein is CASSERRAYNEQFF.

The V call is TRBV29-1, the J call TRBJ2-5; no reliable D call. CDR1 and CDR2 from the germline V gene are SQVTM and ANQGSEA. The CDR3 extends over 10 amino acids. Trimming took off 0 bases at V and 4 bases at J, with 0 bases between the two ends. The CDR3 loop is CSVEEETQYF. The CDR3 DNA is TGCAGCGTTGAAGAAGAGACCCAGTACTTC.

The CDR3 DNA follows: TGTGCCAGCACCTCGACAGGGGGACGTAATGGCTACACCTTC. Its translation is CASTSTGGRNGYTF. V and J are TRBV28 and TRBJ1-2; 9 bases are a match to TRBD1. The J segment lost 6 bases and the V segment lost 7 bases, leaving 9 bases of the junction unmatched. The CDR3 loop spans 14 amino acids. Germline V gene lookup returns CDR1 MDHEN and CDR2 SYDVKM.

This sequence joins TRBV3-1 (or the pseudogene TRBV3-2) and TRBJ2-2; weak D call: TRBD1 (6 bases). The V end was cut by 5 bases, the J end by 6 bases, with 19 bases between. The CDR3 has 16 residues. CDR1 is LGHDT, CDR2 YNNKEL, per germline (reference sequence). CDR3 region: CASSSRNRAISGELFF. The CDR3 region has the DNA TGTGCCAGCAGCTCTAGGAACAGGGCGATATCCGGGGAGCTGTTTTTT.

This chain joins TRBV28 and TRBJ2-7; TRBD1 agrees at 9 bases. Germline CDR1 is MDHEN and CDR2 is SYDVKM. The CDR3 runs to 15 residues. V lost 3 bases, J lost 5 bases, and 8 bases stayed unmatched. CDR3 sequence (DNA): TGTGCCAGCAGTTTTTCCGACAGGGGGATCAACGAGCAGTACTTC. Amino acids: CASSFSDRGINEQYF.

This chain links TRBV4-2 with TRBJ1-2; maybe TRBD1 (6 bases). CDR3 length: 19 amino acids. Germline CDR1 is LGHNA and CDR2 is YNFKEQ. With 2 bases removed from V and 1 base from J, the gap between germline ends came to 23 bases. DNA for the CDR3: TGTGCCAGCAGCCAATATGACCAAAGGGGGTACAACAGTAACTATGGCTACACCTTC. Translating it yields CASSQYDQRGYNSNYGYTF.

The chain carries TRBV19 and TRBJ1-5; no firm D call. The V gene lost 7 bases and the J gene lost 4 bases, with 5 bases spanning the gap. Germline-derived CDR1 and CDR2 are LNHDA and SQIVND (reference sequence). The CDR3 runs 11 residues. For the CDR3, the DNA is TGTGCCAGTACCCTTAATCAGCCCCAGCATTTT. Protein sequence: CASTLNQPQHF.

V gene TRBV5-6 combines with J gene TRBJ1-6; the D gene is possibly TRBD1 (6 bases). CDR3 length equals 16 residues. Germline V lookup: CDR1 SGHDT, CDR2 YYEEEE. The V end was cut by 6 bases, the J end by 0 bases, with 13 bases between. The CDR3 protein is CASTPGQSSYNSPLHF. The CDR3 nucleotides are TGTGCCAGCACCCCGGGACAAAGCTCCTATAATTCACCCCTCCACTTT.

The V and J genes are TRBV4-1 and TRBJ2-7; D assignment may be TRBD1 or TRBD2 (6 bases each). This CDR3 is 17 amino acids long. Trimming stripped 3 bases from V and 0 bases from J, with 18 bases between. The germline CDR1 and CDR2 sequences are MGHRA and YSYEKL. The CDR3 sequence is CASSQKLAGGGSYEQYF. In DNA form, the CDR3 reads TGCGCCAGCAGCCAGAAATTAGCCGGAGGGGGCTCCTACGAGCAGTACTTC.

The V call is TRBV3-1 (or the pseudogene TRBV3-2), the J call TRBJ1-5; D remains ambiguous. V lost 1 base and J 2 bases, leaving 9 bases between the germline ends. The CDR3 is made up of 15 amino acids. In germline, CDR1 is LGHDT, CDR2 YNNKEL (reference sequence). As DNA, the CDR3 is TGTGCCAGCAGCCAAGGGTCAGGAGGCAATCAGCCCCAGCATTTT. This gives the protein CASSQGSGGNQPQHF.

The chain is built from TRBV5-1 and TRBJ1-4, with D uncertain. Germline assignment: CDR1 SGHRS and CDR2 YFSETQ. V was shortened by 0 bases and J by 6 bases, with 9 bases between the two germline ends. The CDR3 sequence is 14 residues long. This chain's CDR3 is CASSLGPVDEKLFF. The CDR3 nucleotides are TGCGCCAGCAGCTTGGGGCCTGTTGATGAAAAACTGTTTTTT. Full variable domain (rest looked up from reference TRBV5-1 and TRBJ1-4): KAGVTQTPRYLIKTRGQQVTLSCSPISGHRSVSWYQQTPGQGLQFLFEYFSETQRNKGNFPGRFSGRQFSNSRSEMNVSTLELGDSALYLCASSLGPVDEKLFFGSGTQLSVL.

The V call is TRBV11-3, the J call TRBJ1-1; D uncertain. The CDR3 is 11 amino acids. Trimming pared 0 bases from V and 6 bases from J, leaving 2 bases between. Germline V gives CDR1 SGHNT, CDR2 YENEEA. This CDR3 is CASSLEPEAFF. For the CDR3, the DNA is TGTGCCAGCAGCTTAGAGCCTGAAGCTTTCTTT.

V usage is TRBV9 and J usage is TRBJ1-4; 10 bases line up with TRBD1. Unmatched junction bases numbered 6, after V lost 3 bases and J lost 1 base. The CDR3 loop spans 17 amino acids. Germline V gives CDR1 SGDLS, CDR2 YYNGEE. This CDR3 reads CASSEGQGFLTNEKLFF. The CDR3 DNA reads as TGTGCCAGCAGCGAGGGACAGGGGTTTTTAACTAATGAAAAACTGTTTTTT.

V usage is TRBV10-3 and J usage is TRBJ2-1, with 8 bases that match TRBD1. The CDR3 consists of 17 residues. V dropped 0 bases and J dropped 4; count of bases not matched to a gene: 8. Germline V CDR1 and CDR2: ENHRY, SYGVKD. This CDR3 reads CAISESIGRGRYNEQFF. The CDR3 nucleotides read TGTGCCATCAGTGAGTCAATTGGCAGGGGGCGTTACAATGAGCAGTTCTTC.

This chain joins TRBV9 and TRBJ2-4, with D possibly being TRBD1 or TRBD2 (5 bases each). The germline CDR1 and CDR2 sequences are SGDLS and YYNGEE. The CDR3 is 16 residues long. The V gene lost 4 bases and the J gene lost 0 bases, with 14 bases spanning the gap. In DNA form, the CDR3 reads TGTGCCAGCAGCCTAAGAGGGGTTCTAGCCAAAAACATTCAGTACTTC. It specifies CASSLRGVLAKNIQYF.

This chain uses TRBV6-5 with TRBJ2-5; TRBD1 matches 9 bases. Germline trimming cut 0 bases from V and 1 base from J; bases unmatched to any gene: 3. Germline assignment: CDR1 MNHEY and CDR2 SVGAGI. This CDR3 comprises 16 residues. This CDR3 reads CASSYSTGGSQETQYF. The CDR3 region has the DNA TGTGCCAGCAGTTACTCGACAGGGGGGTCCCAAGAGACCCAGTACTTC.

The V call is TRBV6-1, the J call TRBJ1-2; no clear D. V was pared by 3 bases and J by 4 bases, with 12 bases between. The CDR3 runs 14 residues. Germline CDR1 is MNHNS and CDR2 is SASEGT. This CDR3 is CASSDTTDFYGYTF. As DNA, the CDR3 is TGTGCCAGCAGTGATACAACAGACTTCTATGGCTACACCTTC.

This clone came up once. The chain uses TRBV9 and TRBJ2-5; 11 bases agree with TRBD2. The germline gives CDR1 SGDLS, CDR2 YYNGEE. After removal of 3 bases from V and 5 bases from J, the junction contained 6 bases not matched to a gene. This CDR3 region has 15 residues. CDR3 loop: CASSGGTSGYETQYF. CDR3 in DNA: TGTGCCAGCAGCGGGGGGACTAGCGGATATGAGACCCAGTACTTC.

The chain recombines TRBV30 with TRBJ2-7, with D hard to call. V was pared by 0 bases and J by 2 bases, with 11 bases between. CDR3 length: 14 residues. From germline, CDR1 is GTSNPN and CDR2 SVGIG (reference sequence). The CDR3, as DNA: TGTGCCTGGAGTGTACCCAGGATCACCTACGAGCAGTACTTC. This translates into CAWSVPRITYEQYF.